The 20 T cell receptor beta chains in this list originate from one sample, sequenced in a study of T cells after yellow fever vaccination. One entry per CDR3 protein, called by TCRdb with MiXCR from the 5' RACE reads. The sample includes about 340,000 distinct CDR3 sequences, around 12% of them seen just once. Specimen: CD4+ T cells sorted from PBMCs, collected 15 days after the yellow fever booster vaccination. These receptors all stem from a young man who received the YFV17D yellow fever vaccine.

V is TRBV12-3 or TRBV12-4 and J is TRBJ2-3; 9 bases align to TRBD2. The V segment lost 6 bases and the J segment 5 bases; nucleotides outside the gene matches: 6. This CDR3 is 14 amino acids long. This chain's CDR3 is CASRKAGGVDTQYF. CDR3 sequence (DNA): TGTGCCAGCAGAAAAGCGGGGGGTGTAGATACGCAGTATTTT.

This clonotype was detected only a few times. CDR3 sequence reads: CAGLRDRVIYEQYV. For the CDR3, the DNA is TGTGCCGGCCTCCGGGACAGGGTGATCTACGAGCAGTACGTC. The chain employs TRBV4-2 and TRBJ2-7, with TRBD1 matching over 9 bases. CDR1 and CDR2 from the germline V gene are LGHNA and YNFKEQ. CDR3 length equals 14 residues. After removal of 11 bases from V and 3 bases from J, the junction contained 11 bases not matched to a gene.

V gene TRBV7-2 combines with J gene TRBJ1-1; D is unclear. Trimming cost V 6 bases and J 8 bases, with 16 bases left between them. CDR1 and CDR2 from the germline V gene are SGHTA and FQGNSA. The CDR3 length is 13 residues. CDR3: CASRVGRETEAFF. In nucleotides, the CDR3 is TGTGCCAGCAGGGTCGGACGGGAGACCGAAGCTTTCTTT.

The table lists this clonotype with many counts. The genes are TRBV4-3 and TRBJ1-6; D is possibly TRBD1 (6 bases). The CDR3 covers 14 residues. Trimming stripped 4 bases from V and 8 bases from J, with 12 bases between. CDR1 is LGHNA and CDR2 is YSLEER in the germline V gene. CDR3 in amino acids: CASSRTGTDSPLHF. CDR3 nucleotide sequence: TGCGCCAGCAGCCGTACAGGGACTGATTCACCCCTCCACTTT.

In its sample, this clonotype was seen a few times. The CDR3 DNA reads as TGTGCCAGCGGACTACTAGCGGGGGGTTCTGAGCAGTTCTTC. Translating gives CASGLLAGGSEQFF. The J gene is TRBJ2-1, the V gene TRBV12-3 or TRBV12-4; the match to TRBD2 covers 12 bases. This CDR3 is built from 14 residues. V trimming: 8 bases; J trimming: 9 bases; junction bases outside the gene matches: 8.

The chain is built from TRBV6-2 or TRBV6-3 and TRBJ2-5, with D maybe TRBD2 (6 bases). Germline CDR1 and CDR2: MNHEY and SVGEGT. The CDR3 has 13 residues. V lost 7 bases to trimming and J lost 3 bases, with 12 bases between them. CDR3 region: CASTRGLKETQYF. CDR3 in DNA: TGTGCCAGCACGCGGGGTCTGAAAGAGACCCAGTACTTC.

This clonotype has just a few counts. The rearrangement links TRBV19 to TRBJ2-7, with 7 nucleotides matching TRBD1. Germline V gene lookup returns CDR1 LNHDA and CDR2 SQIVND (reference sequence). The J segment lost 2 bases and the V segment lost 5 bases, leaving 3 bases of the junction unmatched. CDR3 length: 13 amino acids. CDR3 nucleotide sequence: TGTGCCAGTAGTGGGGGACAGACCTACGAGCAGTACTTC. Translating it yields CASSGGQTYEQYF.

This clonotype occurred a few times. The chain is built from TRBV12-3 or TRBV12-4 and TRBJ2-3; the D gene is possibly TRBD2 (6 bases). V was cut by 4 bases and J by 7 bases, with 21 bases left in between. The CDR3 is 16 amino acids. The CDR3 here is CASSYTGTQRGYTQYF. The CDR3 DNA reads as TGTGCCAGCAGTTATACCGGGACTCAGCGTGGATATACGCAGTATTTT.

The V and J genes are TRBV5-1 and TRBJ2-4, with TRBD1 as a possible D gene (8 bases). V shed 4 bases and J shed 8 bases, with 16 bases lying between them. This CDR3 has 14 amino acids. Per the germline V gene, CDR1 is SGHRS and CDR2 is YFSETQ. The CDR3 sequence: CASSPTGGVDIQYF. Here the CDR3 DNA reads TGCGCCAGCAGCCCCACAGGGGGGGTGGACATTCAGTACTTC.

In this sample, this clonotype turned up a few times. CDR3 in DNA: TGCAGTGCTAGAGAATCGGGACTTAACTATGGCTACACCTTC. Its translation: CSARESGLNYGYTF. This chain links TRBV20-1 with TRBJ1-2, with D possibly TRBD1 on 5 matching bases. Germline V gives CDR1 DFQATT, CDR2 SNEGSKA (reference sequence). This CDR3 is built from 14 residues. Trimming removed 0 bases from V and 1 base from J, with 9 bases in between.

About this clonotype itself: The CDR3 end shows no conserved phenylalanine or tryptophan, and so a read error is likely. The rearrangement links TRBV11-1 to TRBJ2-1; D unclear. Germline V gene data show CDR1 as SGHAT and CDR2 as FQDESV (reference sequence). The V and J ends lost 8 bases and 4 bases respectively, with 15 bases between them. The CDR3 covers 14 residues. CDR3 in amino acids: CASGADRSYNEQFL. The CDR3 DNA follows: TGTGCCAGCGGAGCCGATAGGAGTTACAATGAGCAGTTCTTG.

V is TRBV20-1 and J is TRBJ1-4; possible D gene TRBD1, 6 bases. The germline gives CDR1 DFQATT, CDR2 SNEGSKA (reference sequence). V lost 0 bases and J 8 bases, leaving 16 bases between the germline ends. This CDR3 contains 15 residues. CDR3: CSARDLQGLGEKLFF. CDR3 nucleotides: TGCAGTGCTAGAGATCTGCAGGGGCTCGGAGAAAAACTGTTTTTT.

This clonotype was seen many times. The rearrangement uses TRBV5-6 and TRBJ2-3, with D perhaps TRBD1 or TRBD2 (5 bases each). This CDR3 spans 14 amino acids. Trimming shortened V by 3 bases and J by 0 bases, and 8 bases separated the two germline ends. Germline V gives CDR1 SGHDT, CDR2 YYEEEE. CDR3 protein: CASSWGSSTDTQYF. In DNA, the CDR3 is TGTGCCAGCAGCTGGGGGTCTAGCACAGATACGCAGTATTTT.

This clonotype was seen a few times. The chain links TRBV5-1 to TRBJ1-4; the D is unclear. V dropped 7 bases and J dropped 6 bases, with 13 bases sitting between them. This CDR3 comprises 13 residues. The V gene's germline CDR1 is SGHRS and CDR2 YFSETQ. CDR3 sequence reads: CASGTALDEKLFF. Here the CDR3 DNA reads TGCGCCAGCGGCACCGCGTTAGATGAAAAACTGTTTTTT.

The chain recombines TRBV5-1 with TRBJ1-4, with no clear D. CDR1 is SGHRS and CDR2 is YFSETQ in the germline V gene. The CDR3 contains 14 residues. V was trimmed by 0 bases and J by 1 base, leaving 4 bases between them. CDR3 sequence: CASSLGRTNEKLFF. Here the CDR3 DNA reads TGCGCCAGCAGCTTGGGTAGAACTAATGAAAAACTGTTTTTT.

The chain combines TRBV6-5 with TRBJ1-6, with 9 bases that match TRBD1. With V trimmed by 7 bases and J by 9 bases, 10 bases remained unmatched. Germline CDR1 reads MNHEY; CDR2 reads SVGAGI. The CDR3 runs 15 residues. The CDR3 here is CASKDSGQGISPLHF. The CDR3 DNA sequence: TGTGCCAGCAAGGATTCGGGACAGGGAATTTCACCCCTCCACTTT.

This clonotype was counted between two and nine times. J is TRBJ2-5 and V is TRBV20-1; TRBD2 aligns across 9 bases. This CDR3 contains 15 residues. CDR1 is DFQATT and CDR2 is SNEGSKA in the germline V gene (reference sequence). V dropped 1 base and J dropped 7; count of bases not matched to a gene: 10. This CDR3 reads CSARGAGGGEATQYF. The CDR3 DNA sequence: TGCAGTGCTAGAGGAGCGGGGGGTGGGGAGGCGACCCAGTACTTC.

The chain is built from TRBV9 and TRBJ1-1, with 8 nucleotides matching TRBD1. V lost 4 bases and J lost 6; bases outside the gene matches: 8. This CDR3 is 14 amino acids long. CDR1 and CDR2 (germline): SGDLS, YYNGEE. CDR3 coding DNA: TGTGCCAGCAGCCCTCGGACAGGGAGTCCTGAAGCTTTCTTT. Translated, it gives CASSPRTGSPEAFF.

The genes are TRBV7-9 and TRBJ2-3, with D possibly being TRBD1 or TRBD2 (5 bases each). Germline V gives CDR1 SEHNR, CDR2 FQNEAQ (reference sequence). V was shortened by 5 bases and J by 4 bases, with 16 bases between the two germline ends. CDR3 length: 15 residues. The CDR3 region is CASSPSPRGADTQYF. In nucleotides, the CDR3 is TGTGCCAGCAGCCCATCCCCTCGGGGCGCAGATACGCAGTATTTT.

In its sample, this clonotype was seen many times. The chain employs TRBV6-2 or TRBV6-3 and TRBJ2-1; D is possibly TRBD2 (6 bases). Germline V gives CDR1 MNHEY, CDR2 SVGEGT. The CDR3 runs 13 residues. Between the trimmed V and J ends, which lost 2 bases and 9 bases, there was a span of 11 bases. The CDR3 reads CASSYVGGSEQFF. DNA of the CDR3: TGTGCCAGCAGTTACGTGGGGGGTAGTGAGCAGTTCTTC.